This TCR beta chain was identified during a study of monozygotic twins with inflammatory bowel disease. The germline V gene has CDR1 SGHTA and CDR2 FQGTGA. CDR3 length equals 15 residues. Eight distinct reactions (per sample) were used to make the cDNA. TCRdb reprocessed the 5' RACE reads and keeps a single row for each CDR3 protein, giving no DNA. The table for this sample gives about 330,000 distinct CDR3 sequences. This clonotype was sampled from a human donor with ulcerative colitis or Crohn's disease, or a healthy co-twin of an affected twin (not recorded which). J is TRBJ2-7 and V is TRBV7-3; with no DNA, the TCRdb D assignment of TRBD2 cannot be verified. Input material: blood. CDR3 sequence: CASSILAGGVDEQYF.